The entry that follows covers one TCR beta chain sequence. No antigen is known for it. This sample stems from a study of TIL therapy for anti-PD-1-resistant metastatic lung cancer. Study details: Median patient age was 54, ranging roughly 35-85 years. Half of patients were current or former smokers. General study points: This highly selected cohort may not generalize to typical lung cancer patients.

Trimming took 5 bases from V and 6 from J, leaving 14 bases between them. CDR1 and CDR2 from the germline V gene are KGHSH and LQKENI. The CDR3 contains 14 residues. Sequencing used immunoSEQ v3. Libraries were sequenced to 2 million to 2.5 million read pairs (survey) or roughly 4.5-6 million (deep). TCRdb's table, derived via immunoSEQ multiplex PCR, lists solely in-frame clones and lacks some. The sample has more than 45,000 clones; around 90% are singletons. Sample time point: pre-treatment sample, taken before nivolumab and TIL therapy. The chain employs TRBV18 and TRBJ1-5; D is unclear. Here the sequenced sample was blood, taken at baseline. The receptor was isolated from a person aged 25 to 85 with non-small cell lung cancer. CDR3 protein: CASSSERVRQPQHF. The CDR3 DNA reads TGTGCCAGCTCATCCGAGAGGGTGCGTCAGCCCCAGCATTTT.